The sequence of this TCR beta chain was determined in a study of CD8 T cells in Susac syndrome. The RNA, roughly 0.5 to 1 ug, was put through reverse transcription using random hexamers. TCR beta CDR3 was amplified by immunoSEQ multiplex PCR. This amplification extended across 54 Vbeta and 13 Jbeta segments. MiXCR was run by TCRdb on the immunoSEQ multiplex PCR reads, yielding one entry per CDR3 protein. This table has 69,000 or so distinct CDR3 sequences, roughly 94% appearing once. V lost 2 bases and J lost 5, with 12 bases in between. Germline V gene data show CDR1 as SEHNR and CDR2 as FQNEAQ (reference sequence). The CDR3 contains 14 residues. The authors carried out high-throughput sequencing of TCR beta. They applied it to CD8+ and CD4+ T cells obtained from blood. The multiple sclerosis controls were treatment-naive patients affected by stable or active relapsing-remitting disease.

The TCR was taken from a human donor with multiple sclerosis. This chain joins TRBV7-9 and TRBJ1-2; D ambiguous. The specimen sequenced was CD8+ T cells from PBMCs. The CDR3 protein is CASSLILEGYGYTF. CDR3 DNA sequence: TGTGCCAGCAGCTTAATCCTGGAGGGATATGGCTACACCTTC.